Sequencing of this T cell receptor (beta chain) was carried out in a study of post-analysis software for immune sequencing data (dated by TCRdb to about 2015). In the study overall: The recorded disease courses included relapsing-remitting, secondary progressive and progressive-relapsing multiple sclerosis, and some patients had no subtype annotation. The patient repertoires were compared against approximately eleven previously published healthy control repertoires obtained from donors aged roughly 6 to 28 years. A subset of samples was prepared in parallel using single-end sample barcoding, then pooled and co-amplified after Illumina adapter ligation. Summary of the overall study and its limitations: Significantly higher frequencies in patients than in controls were found for roughly 5 TRBV segments, including TRBV5-6, TRBV5-1 and TRBV20-1. The multiple sclerosis patient group was slightly younger than the control group. Direct clustering with F measure revealed strong co-clustering of samples prepared in the same batch, which led to a batch-effect correction. Compared with controls, multiple sclerosis patients had significantly lower normalized Chao1 diversity, a finding suggesting substantial peripheral T-cell clonal expansion.

Spanning cysteine to phenylalanine, the CDR3 consists of 15 amino acids. Only CDR3 DNA is held: 45 bases, read in frame from base 1. According to the germline V gene, CDR1 reads SGHVS and CDR2 reads FNYEAQ. The junction shows trimming of 6 bases on V and 2 bases on J, and the gene matches do not reach 10 bases of it. Only a few counts were recorded for this clonotype. The clone's antigen remains unknown. No base quality information exists; no much larger clone differs at one position. Library prep was done by PCR. The listed sequencing device is Illumina HiSeq 2500. To reduce PCR and sequencing biases, unique molecular identifiers were incorporated into the TCR beta cDNA libraries. Some 500,000 cDNA molecules were obtained per 1 to 10 million input T cells, so each molecule approximated one T cell. The same protocol used for the earlier healthy control dataset was applied to prepare and sequence the patient libraries. Samples belonging to the same batch were prepared together, multiplexed and sequenced on a shared HiSeq lane. The original pipeline was this. Raw barcoded reads were processed with MIGEC, and single-read molecular identifier groups were discarded before consensus assembly and CDR3 extraction. Clonotype tables were post-analysed with VDJtools, and diversity was normalized by down-sampling all datasets to the smallest sample size. Repertoire overlap clustering matched CDR3 amino acid but not nucleotide sequences to correct batch-related cross-sample contamination. Through fastp at Q25 and MiXCR, TCRdb rebuilt clones from the public reads, retaining in-frame beta chains. Rows with a matching CDR3 protein are joined into one entry that keeps the most common DNA and genes. The V and J calls come from TCRdb's annotation, not from the publication. The sample records around 700,000 distinct CDR3 sequences, roughly three fifths of which are singletons. The top ten clonotypes cover around 11% of the sample.

To demonstrate the VDJtools post-analysis software, the study profiled TCR beta repertoires from the peripheral blood of around 13 young patients with multiple sclerosis. The multiple sclerosis patients were children and adolescents between roughly 6 and 16 years of age. The rearranged chain carries TRBV7-6 and TRBJ2-7, with TRBD2 matching 7 junction bases. This sequence originates from a girl aged 2-10 years with multiple sclerosis. Sequenced material: blood. For the CDR3, the sequence is CASSPLGAGAYEQYF. At the DNA level, the sequence is TGTGCCAGCAGTCCGCTGGGTGCGGGAGCCTACGAGCAGTACTTC.